This T cell receptor beta chain was retrieved from a study of shared clonotypes between healthy human individuals. The overall study: Per donor, CD8 memory used one plate, CD8 naive used two, CD4 memory used three and CD4 naive used three. Whole-study results and caveats: Rarefaction demonstrated incomplete sorted-subset sequencing despite large depth. A few donors shared about 5% of their naive CD4 clonotypes. Estimated clonotype richness was generally higher in naive than memory subsets.

Repertoires were generated with immunoSEQ multiplex PCR, while TCRdb's copy carries only in-frame clones and drops some. In the table there are 800,000 to 1,200,000 clones, approximately 78% of which are singletons. The germline V gene encodes CDR1 SGHKS and CDR2 YYEKEE (reference sequence). Trimming took 3 bases from V and 9 from J, leaving 22 bases between them. CDR3 length equals 15 residues. A word on this clone: The antigen is unknown.

The V gene is TRBV5-5, the J gene TRBJ2-7; D gene ambiguous. Sample: memory CD4+ T cells from PBMCs. The subset: CD45RA-negative fraction. This clonotype was sampled from a man younger than 30 in good health. Some clones in this sample may be carry-over from other donors' samples. The CDR3 DNA reads as TGTGCCAGCAGCTCCAGGATGGGTTCCTACGAGTGGCAGTACTTC. It yields the protein CASSSRMGSYEWQYF.